These T cell receptor beta chains were read from a single sample in a study of T cell repertoires in cytomegalovirus infection. TCRdb reprocessed the reads via MiXCR and lists one record per CDR3 protein. The sample contains about 480,000 distinct CDR3 sequences, about 33% of which appear only once. Antigens of these TCRs are unknown. The specimen comprised cultured PBMCs, sampled from culture after CMV antigen stimulation. All receptors come from a human donor in good health (CMV status not recorded). Some clones in this sample may be carry-over from other donors' samples. Each CDR3 is given with its conserved first and last residue. A D gene is named only where the DNA matches it firmly. The size entry is marked missing in some rows and otherwise reads once, few, many or a size class.

TRBV7-2	.	TRBD1	TRBJ2-5	TGTGCCAGCACTATCTCAGACAGGGGGCATTTAGAGACCCAGTACTTC	CASTISDRGHLETQYF
TRBV7-3	.	.	TRBJ2-3	TGTGCCAGCAGCCCCGACTCCTATGATACGCAGTATTTT	CASSPDSYDTQYF
TRBV25-1	few	.	TRBJ2-3	TGTGCCAGCAGTGAATTCAATGGGGGCCCAGATACGCAGTATTTT	CASSEFNGGPDTQYF
TRBV28	few	TRBD2	TRBJ2-1	TGTGCCAGCAGTTTAGTAGTAGCGGGAGGGCCGAAAAATGAGCAGTTCTTC	CASSLVVAGGPKNEQFF
TRBV7-4	.	TRBD2	TRBJ2-4	TGTGCCAGCAGCCTGATGAGCGGGAGGGATCTAGCCAAAAACATTCAGTACTTC	CASSLMSGRDLAKNIQYF
TRBV19	few	TRBD1	TRBJ2-2	TGTGCCAGTAGTTTGGGGACAGCACTCACCGGGGAGCTGTTTTTT	CASSLGTALTGELFF
TRBV6-2/TRBV6-3	.	.	TRBJ2-5	TGTGCCAGCCACCGGGGAGAGACCCAGTACTTC	CASHRGETQYF
TRBV25-1	.	TRBD2	TRBJ2-1	TGTGCCAGCCAGATCAACCTGGGACTAGCGGGAGCCGGGGAGCAGTTCTTC	CASQINLGLAGAGEQFF
TRBV12-3/TRBV12-4	.	.	TRBJ2-7	TGTGCCAGCAGCTCCCGGGGATTCGTCTACGAGCAGTACTTC	CASSSRGFVYEQYF
TRBV24-1	few	.	TRBJ2-5	TGTGCCACCAGTGATTGGCCGTCTACAACAGGGGAGACCCAGTACTTC	CATSDWPSTTGETQYF
TRBV10-3	few	.	TRBJ1-2	TGTGCCGGACGGGGCAGGGAGTATGACGGCTACACCTTC	CAGRGREYDGYTF
TRBV12-3/TRBV12-4	many	.	TRBJ2-3	TGTGCCAGCAGCTTTAGCACAGATACGCAGTATTTT	CASSFSTDTQYF
TRBV4-1	.	TRBD1	TRBJ1-4	TGCGCCAGCAGCCACGGACAGGGGAGGGAAAAACTGTTTTTT	CASSHGQGREKLFF
TRBV15	.	TRBD1	TRBJ2-5	TGTGCCACCAGCAGAGATGACCCGAATGACAGGGAGAGGGGCCAGTACTTC	CATSRDDPNDRERGQYF
TRBV20-1	.	.	TRBJ2-1	TGCAGTGCAACTGACGCCGCGGTGGGGCTACGGAATGAGCAGTTCTTC	CSATDAAVGLRNEQFF
TRBV11-3	.	.	TRBJ1-3	TGTGCCAGCAGCTCTAGCGGAGGAAACACCATATATTTT	CASSSSGGNTIYF
TRBV11-2	.	.	TRBJ2-1	TGTGCCAGCAGCTTAGCCCCCCGGGAGCCCTACAATGAGCAGTTCTTC	CASSLAPREPYNEQFF
TRBV9	.	.	TRBJ1-1	TGTGCCAGCAGACCATCTCCAACGCATCAGGACACTGAAGCTTTCTTT	CASRPSPTHQDTEAFF
TRBV10-3	.	.	TRBJ1-1	TGTGCCATCAGGAGACAGGATACGAACACTGAAGCTTTCTTT	CAIRRQDTNTEAFF
TRBV6-2/TRBV6-3	.	TRBD1	TRBJ2-1	TGTGCCAGCAGAGGGGACAGTGACAATGAGCAGTTCTTC	CASRGDSDNEQFF
TRBV7-2	.	.	TRBJ2-3	TGTGCCAGCAGCTCCGAGATAGCTGATACGCAGTATTTT	CASSSEIADTQYF
TRBV29-1	.	TRBD2	TRBJ2-1	TGCAGAGTAGCGGGGAACTCCTACAATGAGCAGTTCTTC	CRVAGNSYNEQFF
TRBV7-7	.	TRBD1	TRBJ2-7	TGTGCCAGCAGCTTAGGACAGGGGGACGAGCAGTACTTC	CASSLGQGDEQYF
TRBV18	.	.	TRBJ2-4	TGTGCCAGCTCACCATCGACAGGAACTAAAAACATTCAGTACTTC	CASSPSTGTKNIQYF
TRBV28	.	TRBD1	TRBJ2-7	TGTGCCAGCAGTTCAGGACAGGGTGATAACGAGCAGTACTTC	CASSSGQGDNEQYF
TRBV11-2	many	.	TRBJ1-6	TGTGCCAGCAGCATTCCAGGGGATCGTGCTTCACCCCTCCACTTT	CASSIPGDRASPLHF
TRBV7-8	many	.	TRBJ1-1	TGTGCCAGCAGCCTATATCACAAGCAGGGATCGAACACTGAAGCTTTCTTT	CASSLYHKQGSNTEAFF
TRBV4-3	.	TRBD2	TRBJ2-1	TGCGCCAGCAGCCACGGACTAGCGGTACCGAATGAGCAGTTCTTC	CASSHGLAVPNEQFF
TRBV4-2	.	TRBD1	TRBJ1-1	TGTGCCAGCAGCCGAGGGGGACAGATGAACACTGAAGCTTTCTTT	CASSRGGQMNTEAFF
TRBV7-2	few	TRBD1	TRBJ1-4	TGTGCCAGCAGCTCCACCGGGACAGGGGTCGAAAAACTGTTTTTT	CASSSTGTGVEKLFF
TRBV7-2	.	.	TRBJ2-7	TGTGCCAGCAGCCCGACCCGCAACTCCTACGAGCAGTACTTC	CASSPTRNSYEQYF
TRBV27	.	TRBD2	TRBJ2-5	TGTGCCAGCAGTTTACGGGTCAGCGGGGACCAAGAGACCCAGTACTTC	CASSLRVSGDQETQYF
TRBV25-1	.	TRBD1	TRBJ2-1	TGTGCCAGCAGTGACCCCGGACAGGGTGCGGGTGAGCAGTTCTTC	CASSDPGQGAGEQFF
TRBV4-1	.	TRBD1	TRBJ1-1	TGCGCCAGCGGCCATCACACAGGGGCCACTGAAGCTTTCTTT	CASGHHTGATEAFF
TRBV25-1	once	.	TRBJ2-1	TGTGCCAGCAGTGAATCGCACGAGCAGTTCTTC	CASSESHEQFF
TRBV5-8	few	TRBD1	TRBJ1-2	TGTGCCAGCCTTGTACTTAAAACGACAGGGCGGAACGGAGGCTACACCTTC	CASLVLKTTGRNGGYTF
TRBV12-3/TRBV12-4	few	.	TRBJ1-3	TGTGCCAGCAGCCGCGGGACCGCCGGAAACACCATATATTTT	CASSRGTAGNTIYF
TRBV5-1	.	TRBD2	TRBJ2-1	TGCGCCAGCAGCTTAGGGACTAGCGGGGACCCCAATGAGCAGTTCTTC	CASSLGTSGDPNEQFF
TRBV28	.	.	TRBJ2-3	TGTGCCAGCAGTTCTGCTCAGGGGCGGCGGGAGACAGATACGCAGTATTTT	CASSSAQGRRETDTQYF
TRBV19	few	.	TRBJ1-2	TGTGCCAGTAGTTTACGGGACCGACTCTATGGCTACACCTTC	CASSLRDRLYGYTF
TRBV25-1	.	TRBD1	TRBJ2-1	TGTGCCAGCAGTGAATCCAGGGGGCTTCAAGGAAATGAGAAGTTCTTC	CASSESRGLQGNEKFF
TRBV28	many	.	TRBJ1-1	TGTGCCAGCGATCCTACGATAGCCAGGGCGAACACTGAAGCTTTCTTT	CASDPTIARANTEAFF
TRBV7-2	many	TRBD2	TRBJ2-5	TGTGCCAGCAGCCTACCCTCGGGACTAGGGGAGACCCAGTACTTC	CASSLPSGLGETQYF
TRBV24-1	.	.	TRBJ2-3	TGTGCCACCAGTGATCCCCCCGCGGGCACAGATACGCAGTATTTT	CATSDPPAGTDTQYF
TRBV7-8	few	.	TRBJ2-1	TGTGCCAGCAGCTTTACAGAGTATAGTGAGCAGTTCTTC	CASSFTEYSEQFF
TRBV11-3	few	TRBD1	TRBJ2-5	TGTGCCAGCAGCTTAGGTTTAACGGACAGGGAAGATATAGAGACCCAGTACTTC	CASSLGLTDREDIETQYF
TRBV4-1	few	.	TRBJ1-3	TGCGCCAGCAGCCAATTCTCTCCGAGGACTCCTGGAAACACCATATATTTT	CASSQFSPRTPGNTIYF
TRBV15	few	.	TRBJ2-7	TGTGCCACCAGCCCTCGCCCAAAGACCCTCGAGCAGTACTTC	CATSPRPKTLEQYF
TRBV9	.	.	TRBJ2-1	TGTGCCAGCAGCGTAGGGGACAACTCACTAGGCGAGGGGTTCTTC	CASSVGDNSLGEGFF
TRBV4-1	.	.	TRBJ1-1	TGCGCCAGCAGCCAAGGCCCGACAGACGAAGCTTTCTTT	CASSQGPTDEAFF
TRBV19	.	.	TRBJ2-1	TGTGCCAGTAGTATAGTTGTGTCGGGACCAAATGAGCAGTTCTTC	CASSIVVSGPNEQFF
TRBV5-1	.	.	TRBJ2-5	TGCGCCAGCAGACGCCTCGAACAAGAGACCCAGTACTTC	CASRRLEQETQYF
TRBV29-1	.	.	TRBJ2-3	TGCAGCGTTGGGGGCACTAGCACAGATACGCAGTATTTT	CSVGGTSTDTQYF
TRBV10-3	.	.	TRBJ2-4	TGTGCCATCAGTGAGTCGAGAGTTGGGGAAAACATTCAGTACTTC	CAISESRVGENIQYF
TRBV28	.	.	TRBJ2-7	TGTGCCAGCAGCTACAGAATAGGTATTTACGAGCAGTACTTC	CASSYRIGIYEQYF
TRBV19	.	TRBD1	TRBJ2-1	TGTGCCAGTACCGTGGCAGGGGGCTTAAATGAGCAGTTCTTC	CASTVAGGLNEQFF
TRBV7-2	few	.	TRBJ1-2	TGTGCCAGCAGCTACTATACAGGGTTCGATGGCTACACCTTC	CASSYYTGFDGYTF
TRBV6-2/TRBV6-3	few	.	TRBJ2-1	TGTGCCAGCAGTTCAGGGAAACTTTACAATGAGCAGTTCTTC	CASSSGKLYNEQFF